Detailed here is one T cell receptor beta chain. Its antigen remains unknown. The library attached unique molecular identifiers to individual cDNA molecules. TCRdb redid the calling of the RACE reads with MiXCR, one entry per CDR3 protein. This table has some 180,000 distinct CDR3 sequences, approximately 24% appearing once. This entry belongs to a study of human T cells and chemical hapten exposure. Across the study: Patients had diphenylcyclopropenone applied to the scalp weekly throughout the approximately 25-week study. Study-level points and caveats: Expanded TCR counts at PT1 were positively correlated with the patch test score.

Time point noted: patch test 3, about 24 weeks after DPC sensitization. Treatment in this sample: therapeutic diphenylcyclopropenone sensitization with weekly scalp DPC. The V gene lost 0 bases and the J gene lost 5 bases, with 5 bases spanning the gap. This CDR3 spans 13 amino acids. Germline loops: CDR1 LGHDT, CDR2 YNNKEL (reference sequence). The chain carries TRBV3-1 and TRBJ1-5, with D unclear. Specimen: whole blood, collected in connection with sensitization to the hapten diphenylcyclopropenone (DPC). The sequence came from a woman in her thirties or forties with alopecia areata. Some clones in this sample may be carry-over from other donors' samples. CDR3 bases: TGTGCCAGCAGCCAAGAGCGCTATCAGCCCCAGCATTTT. Protein product: CASSQERYQPQHF.